This record covers a single T cell receptor beta chain. Regarding time point: sample taken at primary tumor resection. The input material, whole RNA from tumor, nontumor lung or frozen PBMC, was sequenced unsorted. Using its own MiXCR run on the 5' RACE reads, TCRdb lists one record per CDR3 protein. Found here are under 75,000 distinct CDR3 sequences, roughly 15% of them singletons; the top ten hold 6.5% to 8.5%. The sample belongs to a study of spatial heterogeneity in lung cancer. V lost 4 bases and J lost 2, with 21 bases in between. CDR1 and CDR2 (germline): SGHTA, FQGNSA. The CDR3 has 18 residues.

The chain uses TRBV7-2 and TRBJ2-1, with D possibly TRBD1 on 6 matching bases. This clonotype was sampled from a male donor with early-stage non-small cell lung cancer. The sequences come from PBMCs, collected at surgery. This CDR3 reads CASSSGVPTGTPYNEQFF. In DNA, the CDR3 is TGTGCCAGCAGCTCAGGTGTTCCAACAGGGACGCCCTACAATGAGCAGTTCTTC.